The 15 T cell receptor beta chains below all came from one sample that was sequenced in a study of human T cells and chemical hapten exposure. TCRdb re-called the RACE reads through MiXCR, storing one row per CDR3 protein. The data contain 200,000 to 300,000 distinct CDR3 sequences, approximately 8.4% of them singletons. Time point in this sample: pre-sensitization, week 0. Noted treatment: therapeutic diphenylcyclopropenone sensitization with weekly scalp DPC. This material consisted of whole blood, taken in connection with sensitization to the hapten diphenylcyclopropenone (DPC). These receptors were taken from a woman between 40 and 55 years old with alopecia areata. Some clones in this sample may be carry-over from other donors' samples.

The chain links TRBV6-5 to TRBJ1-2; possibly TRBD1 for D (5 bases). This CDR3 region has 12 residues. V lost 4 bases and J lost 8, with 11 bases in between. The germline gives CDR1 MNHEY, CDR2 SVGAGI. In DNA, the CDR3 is TGTGCCAGCAGTTTACCGGGGCAAGGCTACACCTTC. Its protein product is CASSLPGQGYTF.

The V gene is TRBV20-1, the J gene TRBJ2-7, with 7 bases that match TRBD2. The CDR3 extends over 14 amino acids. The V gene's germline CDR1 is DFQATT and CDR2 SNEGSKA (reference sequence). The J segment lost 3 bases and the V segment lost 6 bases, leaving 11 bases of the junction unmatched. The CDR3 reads CSALYVRGYYEQYF. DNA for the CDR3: TGCAGTGCACTTTACGTGCGGGGGTACTACGAGCAGTACTTC.

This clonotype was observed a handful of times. The CDR3 sequence is CASRKGQGAGYTF. DNA for the CDR3: TGTGCCAGCAGAAAGGGACAGGGGGCTGGCTACACCTTC. The J gene is TRBJ1-2, the V gene TRBV6-5, with TRBD1 identical over 12 bases. This CDR3 contains 13 residues. The V and J ends lost 6 bases and 7 bases, in that order; junction bases with no gene match: 3. Germline V gives CDR1 MNHEY, CDR2 SVGAGI.

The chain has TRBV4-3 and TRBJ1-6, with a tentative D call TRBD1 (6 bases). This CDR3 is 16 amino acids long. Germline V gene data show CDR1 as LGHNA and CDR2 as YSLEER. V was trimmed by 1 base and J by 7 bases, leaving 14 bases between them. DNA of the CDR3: TGCGCCAGCAGCCAAGGAAACAGCAGGGGAAATTCACCCCTCCACTTT. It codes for CASSQGNSRGNSPLHF.

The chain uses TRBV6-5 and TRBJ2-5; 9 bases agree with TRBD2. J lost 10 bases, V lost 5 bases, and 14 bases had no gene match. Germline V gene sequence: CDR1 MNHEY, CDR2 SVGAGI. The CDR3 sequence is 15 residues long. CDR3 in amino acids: CASSDKREAPSGQYF. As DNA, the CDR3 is TGTGCCAGCAGTGACAAGCGGGAGGCACCCTCAGGCCAGTACTTC.

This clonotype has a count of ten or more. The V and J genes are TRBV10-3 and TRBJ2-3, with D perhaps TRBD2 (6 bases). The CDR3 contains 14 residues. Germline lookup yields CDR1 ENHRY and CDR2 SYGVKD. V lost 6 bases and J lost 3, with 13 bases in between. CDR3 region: CAIRDASATDTQYF. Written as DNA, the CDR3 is TGTGCCATCAGAGACGCTAGCGCAACAGATACGCAGTATTTT.

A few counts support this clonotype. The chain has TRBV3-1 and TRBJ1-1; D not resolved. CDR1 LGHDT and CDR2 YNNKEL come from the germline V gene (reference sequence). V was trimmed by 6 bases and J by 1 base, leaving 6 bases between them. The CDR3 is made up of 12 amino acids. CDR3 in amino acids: CASSISNTEAFF. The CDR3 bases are TGTGCCAGCAGTATTTCGAACACTGAAGCTTTCTTT.

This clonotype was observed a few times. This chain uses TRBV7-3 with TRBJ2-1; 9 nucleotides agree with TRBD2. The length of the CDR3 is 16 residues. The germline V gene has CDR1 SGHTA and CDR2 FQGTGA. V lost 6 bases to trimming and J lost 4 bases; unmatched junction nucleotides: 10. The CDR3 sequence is CASSHPGAGGYNEQFF. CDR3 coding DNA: TGTGCCAGCAGTCACCCCGGGGCGGGAGGGTACAATGAGCAGTTCTTC.

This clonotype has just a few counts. The CDR3 loop is CASSLGGVNTGELFF. In DNA, the CDR3 is TGTGCCAGCAGTTTGGGAGGGGTCAACACCGGGGAGCTGTTTTTT. This rearrangement joins TRBV12-3 or TRBV12-4 to TRBJ2-2; TRBD2 agrees at 7 bases. This CDR3 spans 15 amino acids. J lost 2 bases, V lost 3 bases, and 3 bases had no gene match.

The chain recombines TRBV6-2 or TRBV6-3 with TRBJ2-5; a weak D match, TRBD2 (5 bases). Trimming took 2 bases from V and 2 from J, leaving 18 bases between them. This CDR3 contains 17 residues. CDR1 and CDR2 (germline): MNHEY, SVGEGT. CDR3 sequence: CASSYPPTTRLQETQYF. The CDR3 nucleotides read TGTGCCAGCAGTTACCCCCCGACTACTCGCCTTCAAGAGACCCAGTACTTC.

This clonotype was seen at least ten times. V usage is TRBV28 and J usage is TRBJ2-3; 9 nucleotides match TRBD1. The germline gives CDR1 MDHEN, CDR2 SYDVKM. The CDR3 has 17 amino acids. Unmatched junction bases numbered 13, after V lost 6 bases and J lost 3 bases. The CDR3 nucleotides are TGTGCCAGCAGCCCGAGATTAGGGACAGGGAGAACAGATACGCAGTATTTT. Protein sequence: CASSPRLGTGRTDTQYF.

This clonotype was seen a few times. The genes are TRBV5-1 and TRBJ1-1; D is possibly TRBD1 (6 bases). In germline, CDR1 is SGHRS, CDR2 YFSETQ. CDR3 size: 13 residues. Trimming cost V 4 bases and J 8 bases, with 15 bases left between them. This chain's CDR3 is CASSRGEWREAFF. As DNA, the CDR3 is TGCGCCAGCAGCAGGGGGGAATGGCGAGAAGCTTTCTTT.

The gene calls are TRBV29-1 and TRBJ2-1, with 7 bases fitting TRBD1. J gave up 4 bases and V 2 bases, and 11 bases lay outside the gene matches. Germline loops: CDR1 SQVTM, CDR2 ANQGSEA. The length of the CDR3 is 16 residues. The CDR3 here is CSVELQGTKHYNEQFF. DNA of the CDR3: TGCAGCGTTGAACTACAGGGGACCAAGCATTACAATGAGCAGTTCTTC.

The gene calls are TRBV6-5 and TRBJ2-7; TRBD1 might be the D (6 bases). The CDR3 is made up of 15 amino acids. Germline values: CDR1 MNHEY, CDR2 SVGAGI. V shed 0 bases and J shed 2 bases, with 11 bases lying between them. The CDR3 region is CASSYSSTGAYEQYF. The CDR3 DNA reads TGTGCCAGCAGTTACTCGTCGACAGGAGCCTACGAGCAGTACTTC.

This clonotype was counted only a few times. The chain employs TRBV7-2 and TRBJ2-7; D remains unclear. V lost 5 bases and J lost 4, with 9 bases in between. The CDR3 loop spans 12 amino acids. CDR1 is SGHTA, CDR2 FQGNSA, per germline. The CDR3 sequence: CASSPAEYEQYF. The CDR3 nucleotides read TGTGCCAGCAGCCCCGCAGAGTACGAGCAGTACTTC.